Below, 6 T cell receptor beta chains from the same sample are listed, as sequenced in a study of shared clonotypes between healthy human individuals. The protocol was immunoSEQ multiplex PCR, while the TCRdb copy is restricted to in-frame clones and leaves out a portion. This sample has roughly 500,000 clones, with 65% to 85% found just once. What was sequenced was PBMCs. The origin of the receptors is a woman in her 40s in good health. Some clones in this sample may be carry-over from other donors' samples.

This clone was seen just once. A far more abundant clone sits one base away, making this likely a read error. The chain recombines TRBV6-4 with TRBJ2-1; TRBD2 might be the D (5 bases). Per the germline V gene, CDR1 is MRHNA and CDR2 is SNTAGT. CDR3 length equals 16 residues. CDR3 sequence reads: CASSDSEDGPANGQFF. The CDR3 DNA follows: TGTGCCAGCAGTGACTCGGAGGACGGCCCAGCCAATGGGCAGTTCTTC.

The chain combines TRBV7-2 with TRBJ2-3; perhaps D is TRBD1 or TRBD2 (5 bases each). CDR1 is SGHTA and CDR2 is FQGNSA in the germline V gene. The CDR3 consists of 13 residues. The V and J ends lost 11 bases and 2 bases respectively, with 14 bases between them. The CDR3 loop reads CASRDGSTDTQYF. Written as DNA, the CDR3 is TGTGCCTCGAGGGACGGTTCCACAGATACGCAGTATTTT.

CDR3 DNA sequence: TGTGCCAGCTCCCCGGGACTAGGGAACACCGGGGAGCTGTTTTTT. Amino acid sequence: CASSPGLGNTGELFF. This chain connects TRBV18 to TRBJ2-2; 8 bases line up with TRBD2. CDR3 length: 15 residues. In germline, CDR1 is KGHSH, CDR2 LQKENI. Losses at the gene ends were 6 bases for V and 1 base for J; bases not matched to a gene: 4.

This clone was counted ten times or more. The sample holds other DNA sequences that translate to the same CDR3. The rearrangement links TRBV27 to TRBJ2-2; D is uncertain. In germline, CDR1 is MNHEY, CDR2 SMNVEV (reference sequence). V lost 5 bases, J lost 2 bases, and 9 bases lay in between. The CDR3 contains 14 residues. The CDR3 sequence is CASSSSFNTGELFF. CDR3 DNA: TGTGCCAGCAGTAGCTCTTTTAACACCGGGGAGCTGTTTTTT.

The chain uses TRBV6-5 and TRBJ2-7, with 9 nucleotides matching TRBD1. CDR1 and CDR2 from the germline V gene are MNHEY and SVGAGI. The CDR3 has 13 amino acids. The ends lost 10 bases at V and 6 bases at J; junction bases unmatched: 10. CDR3 residues: CATQGTGLAEQYF. CDR3 sequence (DNA): TGTGCCACCCAGGGGACAGGGCTCGCCGAGCAGTACTTC.

This clone has a single count. V and J are TRBV28 and TRBJ1-2, with D unclear. There are 11 residues in the CDR3. Germline V gene sequence: CDR1 MDHEN, CDR2 SYDVKM. V lost 3 bases and J lost 4, with 3 bases in between. The CDR3 loop is CASSFAYGYTF. CDR3 nucleotide sequence: TGTGCCAGCAGTTTTGCCTATGGCTACACCTTC.